This T cell receptor (beta chain) was sequenced in a study of blood T cell repertoires in COVID-19. On the study more broadly: In each case, the material was cDNA or gDNA derived from T cells, B-cell-depleted T cells, or PBMCs.

V trimming: 1 base; J trimming: 6 bases; junction bases outside the gene matches: 2. The V gene's germline CDR1 is MNHEY and CDR2 SMNVEV (reference sequence). The CDR3 is made up of 15 amino acids. TCRdb's table, derived via immunoSEQ multiplex PCR, lists solely in-frame clones and lacks some. The table lists roughly 140,000 clones, about 83% of them singletons. The clonotype originates from a woman in her 40s with acute or convalescent COVID-19. Sequencing was done on a sample of peripheral blood. This chain links TRBV27 with TRBJ2-1; the match to TRBD2 covers 11 bases. Here the CDR3 reads CASSLWTSGLNEQFF. The CDR3 region has the DNA TGTGCCAGCAGTTTATGGACTAGCGGGCTCAATGAGCAGTTCTTC.